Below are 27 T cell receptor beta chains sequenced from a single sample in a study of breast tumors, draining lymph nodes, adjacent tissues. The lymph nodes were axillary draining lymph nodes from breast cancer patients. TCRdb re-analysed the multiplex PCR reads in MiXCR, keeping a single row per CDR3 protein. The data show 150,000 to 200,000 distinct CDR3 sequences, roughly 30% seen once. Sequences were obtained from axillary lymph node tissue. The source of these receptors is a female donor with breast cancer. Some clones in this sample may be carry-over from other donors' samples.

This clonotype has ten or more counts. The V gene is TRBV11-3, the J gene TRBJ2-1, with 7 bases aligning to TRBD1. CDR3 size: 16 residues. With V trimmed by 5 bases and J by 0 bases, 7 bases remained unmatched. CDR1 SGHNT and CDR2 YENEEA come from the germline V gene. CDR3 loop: CASSKRTGSSYNEQFF. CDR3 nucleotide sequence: TGTGCCAGCAGCAAAAGGACAGGTAGCTCCTACAATGAGCAGTTCTTC. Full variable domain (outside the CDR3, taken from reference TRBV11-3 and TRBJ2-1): EAGVVQSPRYKIIEKKQPVAFWCNPISGHNTLYWYLQNLGQGPELLIRYENEEAVDDSQLPKDRFSAERLKGVDSTLKIQPAELGDSAVYLCASSKRTGSSYNEQFFGPGTRLTVL.

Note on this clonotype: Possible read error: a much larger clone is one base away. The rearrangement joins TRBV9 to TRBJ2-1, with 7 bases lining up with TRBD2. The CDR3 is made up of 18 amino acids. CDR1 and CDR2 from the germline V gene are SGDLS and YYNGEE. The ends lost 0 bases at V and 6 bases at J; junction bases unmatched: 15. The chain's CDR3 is CASSVEMGRGDLSNEQFF. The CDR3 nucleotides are TGTGCCAGCAGCGTAGAGATGGGACGGGGGGACCTCTCCAATGAGCAGTTCTTC.

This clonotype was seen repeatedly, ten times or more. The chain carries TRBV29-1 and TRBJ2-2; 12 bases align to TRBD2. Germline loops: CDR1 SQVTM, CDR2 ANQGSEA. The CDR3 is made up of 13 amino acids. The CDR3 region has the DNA TGCGGCGGTGGACTAGCGGGAAGTCGGGAGCTGTTTTTT. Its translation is CGGGLAGSRELFF.

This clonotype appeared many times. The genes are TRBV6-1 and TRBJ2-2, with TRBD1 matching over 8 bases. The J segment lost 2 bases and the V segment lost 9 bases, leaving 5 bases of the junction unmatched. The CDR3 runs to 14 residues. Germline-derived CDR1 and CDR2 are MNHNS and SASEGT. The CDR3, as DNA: TGTGCCAGTCGCGGACAGGGAAACACCGGGGAGCTGTTTTTT. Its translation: CASRGQGNTGELFF.

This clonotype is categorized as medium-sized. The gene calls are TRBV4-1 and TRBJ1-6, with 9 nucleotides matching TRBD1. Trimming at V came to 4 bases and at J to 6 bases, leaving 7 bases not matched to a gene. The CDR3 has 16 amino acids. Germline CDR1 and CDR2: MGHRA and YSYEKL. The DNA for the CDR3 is TGCGCCAGCAGCCCCCAATTACAGGGGGCTAATTCACCCCTCCACTTT. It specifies CASSPQLQGANSPLHF.

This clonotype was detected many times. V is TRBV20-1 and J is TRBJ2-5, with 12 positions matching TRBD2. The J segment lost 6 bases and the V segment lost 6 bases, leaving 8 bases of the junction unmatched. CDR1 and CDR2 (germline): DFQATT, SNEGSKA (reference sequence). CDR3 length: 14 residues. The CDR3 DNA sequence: TGCAGTGCCAGACTAGCGGGAGCTATGAAGACCCAGTACTTC. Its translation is CSARLAGAMKTQYF.

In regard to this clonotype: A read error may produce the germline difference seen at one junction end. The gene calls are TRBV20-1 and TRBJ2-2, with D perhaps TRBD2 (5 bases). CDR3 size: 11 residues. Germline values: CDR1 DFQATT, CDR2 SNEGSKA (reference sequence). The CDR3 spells CSARTAGELFF. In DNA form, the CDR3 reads TGCAGTGCTAGAACAGCCGGGGAGCTGTTCTTT.

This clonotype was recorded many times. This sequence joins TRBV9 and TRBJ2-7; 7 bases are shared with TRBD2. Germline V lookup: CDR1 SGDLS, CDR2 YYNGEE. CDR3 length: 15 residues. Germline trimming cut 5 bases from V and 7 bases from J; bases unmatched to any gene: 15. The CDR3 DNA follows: TGTGCCAGCAGTCCACCGGGGCACATCGGGGGGGAGCAGTACTTC. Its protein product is CASSPPGHIGGEQYF.

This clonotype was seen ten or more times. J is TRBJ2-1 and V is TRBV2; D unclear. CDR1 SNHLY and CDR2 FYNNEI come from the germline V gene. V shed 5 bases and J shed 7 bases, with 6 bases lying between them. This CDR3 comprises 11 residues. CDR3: CASSPRNEQFF. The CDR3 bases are TGTGCCAGCAGTCCACGGAATGAGCAGTTCTTC. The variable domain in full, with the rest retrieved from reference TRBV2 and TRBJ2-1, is EPEVTQTPSHQVTQMGQEVILRCVPISNHLYFYWYRQILGQKVEFLVSFYNNEISEKSEIFDDQFSVERPDGSNFTLKIRSTKLEDSAMYFCASSPRNEQFFGPGTRLTVL.

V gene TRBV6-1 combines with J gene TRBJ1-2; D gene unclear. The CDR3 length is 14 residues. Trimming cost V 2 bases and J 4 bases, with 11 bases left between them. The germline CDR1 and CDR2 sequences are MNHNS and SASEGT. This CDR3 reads CASSEYGVAYGYTF. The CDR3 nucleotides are TGTGCCAGCAGTGAATATGGGGTGGCCTATGGCTACACCTTC.

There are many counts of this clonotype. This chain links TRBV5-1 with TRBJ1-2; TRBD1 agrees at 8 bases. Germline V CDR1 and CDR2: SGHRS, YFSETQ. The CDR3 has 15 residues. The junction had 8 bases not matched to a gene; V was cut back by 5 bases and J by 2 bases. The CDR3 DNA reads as TGCGCCAGCAGGCCTACAGGGGGACCCAACTATGGCTACACCTTC. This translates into CASRPTGGPNYGYTF.

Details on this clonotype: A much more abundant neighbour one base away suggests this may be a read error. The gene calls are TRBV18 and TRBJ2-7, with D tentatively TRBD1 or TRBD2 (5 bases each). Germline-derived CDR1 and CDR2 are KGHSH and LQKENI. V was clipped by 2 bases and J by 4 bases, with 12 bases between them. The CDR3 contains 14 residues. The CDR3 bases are TGTGCCAGCTCACCAGTGGGGGATAGGTACGAGCAGTACTTC. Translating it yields CASSPVGDRYEQYF.

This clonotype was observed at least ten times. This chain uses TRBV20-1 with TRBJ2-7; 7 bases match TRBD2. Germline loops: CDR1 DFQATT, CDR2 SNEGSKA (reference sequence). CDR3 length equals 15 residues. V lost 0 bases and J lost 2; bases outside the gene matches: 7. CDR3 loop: CSARDYSGRTYEQYF. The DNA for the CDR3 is TGCAGTGCTAGAGATTATAGCGGGCGAACCTACGAGCAGTACTTC.

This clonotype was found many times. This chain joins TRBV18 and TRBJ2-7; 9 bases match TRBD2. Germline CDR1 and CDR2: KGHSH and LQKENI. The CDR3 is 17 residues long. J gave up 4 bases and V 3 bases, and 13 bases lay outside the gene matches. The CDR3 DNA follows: TGTGCCAGCTCACCCCCTCGGGGAGCGGGAGGCCTTTACGAGCAGTACTTC. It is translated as CASSPPRGAGGLYEQYF.

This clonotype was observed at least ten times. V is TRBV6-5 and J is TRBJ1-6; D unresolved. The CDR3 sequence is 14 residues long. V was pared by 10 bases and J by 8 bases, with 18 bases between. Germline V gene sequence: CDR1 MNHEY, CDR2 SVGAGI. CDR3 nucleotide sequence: TGTGCCACCCAACCCGTGCCTATCTATTCACCCCTCCACTTT. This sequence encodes CATQPVPIYSPLHF.

The CDR3 reads CSARRTSGQETQYF. The CDR3 DNA reads TGCAGTGCTAGGAGAACTAGCGGCCAAGAGACCCAGTACTTC. The gene calls are TRBV20-1 and TRBJ2-5; 8 bases match TRBD2. Germline V gene lookup returns CDR1 DFQATT and CDR2 SNEGSKA (reference sequence). The CDR3 is made up of 14 amino acids. The trim removed 3 bases at V and 1 base at J, leaving 4 bases unmatched.

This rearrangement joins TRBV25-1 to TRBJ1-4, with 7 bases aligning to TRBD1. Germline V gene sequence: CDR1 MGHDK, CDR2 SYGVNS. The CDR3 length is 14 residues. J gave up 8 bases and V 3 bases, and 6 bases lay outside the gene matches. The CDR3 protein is CASSEVTGIEKLFF. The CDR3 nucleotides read TGTGCCAGCAGTGAGGTGACAGGGATCGAAAAACTGTTTTTT.

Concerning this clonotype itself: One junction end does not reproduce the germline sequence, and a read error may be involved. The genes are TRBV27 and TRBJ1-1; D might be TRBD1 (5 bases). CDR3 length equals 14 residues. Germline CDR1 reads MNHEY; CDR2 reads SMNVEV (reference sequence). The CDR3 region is CASSLLGGNTEAFF. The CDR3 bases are TGTGCCAGCAGTTTATTGGGGGGGAACACCGAAGCTTTCTTT.

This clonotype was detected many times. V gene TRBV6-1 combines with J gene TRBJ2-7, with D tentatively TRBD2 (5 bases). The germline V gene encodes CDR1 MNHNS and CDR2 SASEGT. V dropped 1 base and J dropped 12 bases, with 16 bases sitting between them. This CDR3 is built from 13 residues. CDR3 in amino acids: CASSEEGMGSGYF. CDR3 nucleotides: TGTGCCAGCAGTGAAGAAGGGATGGGAAGCGGGTACTTC.

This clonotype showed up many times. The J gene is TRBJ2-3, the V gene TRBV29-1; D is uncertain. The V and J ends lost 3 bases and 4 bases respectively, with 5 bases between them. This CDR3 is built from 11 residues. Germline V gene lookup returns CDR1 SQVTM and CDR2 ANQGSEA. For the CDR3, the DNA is TGCAGCGTTGACTCACCAGATACGCAGTATTTT. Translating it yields CSVDSPDTQYF.

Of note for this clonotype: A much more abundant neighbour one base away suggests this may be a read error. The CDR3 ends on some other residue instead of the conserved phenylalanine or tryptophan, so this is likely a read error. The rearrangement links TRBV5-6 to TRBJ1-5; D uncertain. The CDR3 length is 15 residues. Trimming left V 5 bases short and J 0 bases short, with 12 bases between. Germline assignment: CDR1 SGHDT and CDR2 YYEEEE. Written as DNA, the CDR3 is TGTGCCAGCAGAAAAGGGCCCCATAGCAATCAGCCCCAGCATTGT. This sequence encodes CASRKGPHSNQPQHC.

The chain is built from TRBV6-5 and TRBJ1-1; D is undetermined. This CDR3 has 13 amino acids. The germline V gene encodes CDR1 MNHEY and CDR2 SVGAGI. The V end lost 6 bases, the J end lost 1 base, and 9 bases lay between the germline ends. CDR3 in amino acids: CASRFWENTEAFF. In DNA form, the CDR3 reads TGTGCCAGCAGATTCTGGGAGAACACTGAAGCTTTCTTT.

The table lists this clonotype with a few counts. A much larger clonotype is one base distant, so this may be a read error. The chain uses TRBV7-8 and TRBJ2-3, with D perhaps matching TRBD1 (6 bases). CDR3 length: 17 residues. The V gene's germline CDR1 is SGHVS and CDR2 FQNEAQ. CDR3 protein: CASSSRPTGASTDPQYF. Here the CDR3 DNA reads TGTGCCAGCAGCTCCAGACCGACAGGCGCCAGCACAGATCCGCAGTATTTT.

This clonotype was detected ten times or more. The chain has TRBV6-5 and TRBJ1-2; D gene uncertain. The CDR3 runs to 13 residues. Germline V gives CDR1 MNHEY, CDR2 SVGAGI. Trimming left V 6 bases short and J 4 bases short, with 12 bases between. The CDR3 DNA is TGTGCCAGCAGCCAGGACTCTTTCTATGGCTACACCTTC. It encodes CASSQDSFYGYTF.

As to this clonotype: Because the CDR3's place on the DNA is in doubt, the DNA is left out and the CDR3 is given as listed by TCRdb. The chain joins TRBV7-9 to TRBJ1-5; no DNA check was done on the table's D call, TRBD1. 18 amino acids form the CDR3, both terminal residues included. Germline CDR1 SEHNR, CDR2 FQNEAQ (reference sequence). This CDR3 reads CASSGTARSFLWTRHQHF.

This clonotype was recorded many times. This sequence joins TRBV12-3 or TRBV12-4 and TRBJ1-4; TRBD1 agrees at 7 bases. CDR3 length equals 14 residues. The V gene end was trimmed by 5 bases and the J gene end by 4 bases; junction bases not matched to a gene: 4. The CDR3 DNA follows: TGTGCCAGCAGTGGGGGGACAGTTAATGAAAAACTGTTTTTT. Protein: CASSGGTVNEKLFF.

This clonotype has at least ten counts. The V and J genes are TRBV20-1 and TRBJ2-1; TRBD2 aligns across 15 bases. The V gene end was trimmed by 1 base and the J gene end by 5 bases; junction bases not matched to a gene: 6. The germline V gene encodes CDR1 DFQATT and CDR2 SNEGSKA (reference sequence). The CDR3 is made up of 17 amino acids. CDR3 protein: CSARAGTSGRYNNEQFF. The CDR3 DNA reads TGCAGTGCTAGAGCCGGGACTAGCGGGAGGTATAACAATGAGCAGTTCTTC.